The 14 T cell receptor beta chains presented below share a single source sample, sequenced in a study of early T cells in non-severe SARS-CoV-2 infection. TCRdb reanalysed the 5' RACE reads using MiXCR and keeps one entry per CDR3 protein. The top ten clones hold around 4.9% of a sample with some 88,000 distinct CDR3 sequences, roughly 15% of them seen once. The sequenced sample was whole blood, obtained at baseline. These receptors originate from an adult who was a healthcare worker with PCR-confirmed SARS-CoV-2 infection or an uninfected control (not recorded which).

The chain combines TRBV10-2 with TRBJ2-5; D is unclear. Trimming pared 0 bases from V and 4 bases from J, leaving 3 bases between. The CDR3 runs 12 residues. CDR1 and CDR2 from the germline V gene are WSHSY and SAAADI. The chain's CDR3 is CASSESRETQYF. The CDR3 DNA reads as TGCGCCAGCAGTGAGTCGAGAGAGACCCAGTACTTC.

The chain recombines TRBV10-1 with TRBJ2-3; 10 bases map to TRBD2. Per germline, CDR1 WNHNN and CDR2 SYGVQD (reference sequence). The V segment lost 2 bases and the J segment 2 bases; nucleotides outside the gene matches: 4. This CDR3 is built from 16 residues. Here the CDR3 DNA reads TGCGCCAGCAGTGAGAGCAGCGGGAGGGCCACAGATACGCAGTATTTT. Amino acids: CASSESSGRATDTQYF.

This clonotype was counted a few times. The chain employs TRBV20-1 and TRBJ2-3; 7 nucleotides agree with TRBD2. V trimming: 6 bases; J trimming: 6 bases; junction bases outside the gene matches: 6. The CDR3 length is 12 residues. The germline V gene has CDR1 DFQATT and CDR2 SNEGSKA (reference sequence). CDR3 DNA: TGCAGTGCCATCGTGGGGGGGGATACGCAGTATTTT. Translated: CSAIVGGDTQYF.

V usage is TRBV28 and J usage is TRBJ1-6; 11 bases agree with TRBD1. V gave up 7 bases and J gave up 7 bases; unmatched junction bases: 3. The CDR3 totals 14 residues. Germline V lookup: CDR1 MDHEN, CDR2 SYDVKM. Here the CDR3 DNA reads TGTGCCAGCACCTGGGACAGGGGGAATTCACCCCTCCACTTT. Its protein is CASTWDRGNSPLHF.

The rearrangement links TRBV18 to TRBJ2-7; D is undetermined. CDR3 size: 13 residues. V lost 5 bases, J lost 4 bases, and 12 bases lay in between. The germline CDR1 and CDR2 sequences are KGHSH and LQKENI. The CDR3 nucleotides read TGTGCCAGCTCAAAAGAGAGCACGTACGAGCAGTACTTC. The encoded protein is CASSKESTYEQYF.

V and J are TRBV9 and TRBJ2-3, with 7 bases that match TRBD2. CDR1 and CDR2 from the germline V gene are SGDLS and YYNGEE. CDR3 length: 15 amino acids. V was clipped by 0 bases and J by 3 bases; unmatched bases: 4. CDR3: CASSVGGSRTDTQYF. CDR3 coding DNA: TGTGCCAGCAGCGTAGGCGGGAGCAGGACAGATACGCAGTATTTT.

The chain recombines TRBV6-2 or TRBV6-3 with TRBJ2-5, with 7 bases aligning to TRBD2. V lost 2 bases to trimming and J lost 3 bases; unmatched junction nucleotides: 6. CDR3 size: 15 residues. Germline values: CDR1 MNHEY, CDR2 SVGEGT. DNA of the CDR3: TGTGCCAGCAGTTACGTGGGAGGGCCGGAAGAGACCCAGTACTTC. Protein product: CASSYVGGPEETQYF.

The chain combines TRBV9 with TRBJ1-2, with TRBD1 matching 9 bases. The germline V gene has CDR1 SGDLS and CDR2 YYNGEE. The V gene end was trimmed by 4 bases and the J gene end by 3 bases; junction bases not matched to a gene: 1. The CDR3 has 13 amino acids. This chain's CDR3 is CASSRDRDYGYTF. CDR3 coding DNA: TGTGCCAGCAGCCGGGACAGGGACTATGGCTACACCTTC.

This clonotype was observed at least ten times. This chain joins TRBV7-2 and TRBJ1-5; maybe TRBD1 (5 bases). The V gene lost 4 bases and the J gene lost 1 base, with 8 bases spanning the gap. There are 14 residues in the CDR3. Germline CDR1 and CDR2: SGHTA and FQGNSA. CDR3 loop: CASSSQGSNQPQHF. The CDR3 DNA reads TGTGCCAGCAGCTCTCAGGGAAGCAATCAGCCCCAGCATTTT. Combining the CDR3 with reference TRBV7-2 and TRBJ1-5 gives the whole variable domain GAGVSQSPSNKVTEKGKDVELRCDPISGHTALYWYRQSLGQGLEFLIYFQGNSAPDKSGLPSDRFSAERTGGSVSTLTIQRTQQEDSAVYLCASSSQGSNQPQHFGDGTRLSIL.

Many counts were recorded for this clonotype. The chain couples TRBV9 to TRBJ2-2, with 7 bases identical to TRBD2. Trimming cost V 0 bases and J 0 bases; bases outside gene matches: 5. This CDR3 is built from 17 residues. Per the germline V gene, CDR1 is SGDLS and CDR2 is YYNGEE. For the CDR3, the DNA is TGTGCCAGCAGCGTAGCGCCAAGCGGGGCGAACACCGGGGAGCTGTTTTTT. It encodes CASSVAPSGANTGELFF.

This clonotype has only a few counts. The chain combines TRBV20-1 with TRBJ2-3; D may be TRBD1 (5 bases). CDR1 and CDR2 from the germline V gene are DFQATT and SNEGSKA (reference sequence). This CDR3 has 15 amino acids. The V end was cut by 0 bases, the J end by 6 bases, with 16 bases between. CDR3: CSARDPAGPGDTQYF. The DNA for the CDR3 is TGCAGTGCTAGAGACCCCGCTGGGCCAGGGGATACGCAGTATTTT.

This clonotype was observed a few times. This CDR3 is CSATNRHSNQPQHF. Written as DNA, the CDR3 is TGCAGTGCTACAAACAGACATAGCAATCAGCCCCAGCATTTT. The rearrangement joins TRBV20-1 to TRBJ1-5; D call uncertain. Germline-derived CDR1 and CDR2 are DFQATT and SNEGSKA (reference sequence). This CDR3 comprises 14 residues. V was trimmed by 4 bases and J by 0 bases, leaving 10 bases between them.

This clonotype has just a few counts. V and J are TRBV16 and TRBJ2-3; D is uncertain. V was trimmed by 8 bases and J by 0 bases, leaving 15 bases between them. Per the germline V gene, CDR1 is KGHSY and CDR2 is FQNENV. This CDR3 region has 15 residues. This CDR3 reads CASAGLRSSTDTQYF. CDR3 DNA sequence: TGTGCCAGCGCCGGGTTACGTTCGAGCACAGATACGCAGTATTTT.

In its sample, this clonotype was seen many times. The rearrangement joins TRBV20-1 to TRBJ2-7, with 10 bases identical to TRBD1. Germline CDR1 is DFQATT and CDR2 is SNEGSKA (reference sequence). The V segment lost 6 bases and the J segment 7 bases; nucleotides outside the gene matches: 9. The CDR3 covers 13 residues. The CDR3 loop is CSAPWDRGWEQYF. The CDR3 DNA follows: TGCAGTGCCCCATGGGACAGGGGCTGGGAGCAGTACTTC.